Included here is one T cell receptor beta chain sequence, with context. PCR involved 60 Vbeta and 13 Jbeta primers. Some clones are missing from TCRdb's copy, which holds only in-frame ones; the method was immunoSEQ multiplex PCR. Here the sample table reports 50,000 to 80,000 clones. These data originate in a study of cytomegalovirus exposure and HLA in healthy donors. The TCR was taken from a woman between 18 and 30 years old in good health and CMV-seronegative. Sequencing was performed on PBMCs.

The CDR3 protein is CASSHNFRDRQETQYF. DNA for the CDR3: TGCGCCAGCAGCCATAACTTCCGGGACAGACAAGAGACCCAGTACTTC. The chain is built from TRBV4-1 and TRBJ2-5; the match to TRBD1 covers 7 bases. The J segment lost 2 bases and the V segment lost 3 bases, leaving 9 bases of the junction unmatched. CDR1 MGHRA and CDR2 YSYEKL come from the germline V gene. The CDR3 length is 16 residues.